The 24 T cell receptor beta chains in this list originate from one sample, sequenced in a study of blood T cell repertoires in COVID-19. The table came from immunoSEQ multiplex PCR; TCRdb's copy has only in-frame clones and leaves some out. The sample comprises some 120,000 clones, more than 75% of which are singletons, and 3% to 5% rests with the top ten. The sample was peripheral blood. These receptors were collected from a man between 60 and 70 years old with acute or convalescent COVID-19.

The chain carries TRBV5-1 and TRBJ1-2; TRBD1 is a possible D gene (5 bases). Per the germline V gene, CDR1 is SGHRS and CDR2 is YFSETQ. The CDR3 extends over 14 amino acids. V dropped 0 bases and J dropped 8 bases, with 14 bases sitting between them. The CDR3 DNA follows: TGCGCCAGCAGCTTGGAAGGGGTTTCGAGAGGCTACACCTTC. This sequence encodes CASSLEGVSRGYTF.

This rearrangement joins TRBV6-5 to TRBJ2-3; D remains unclear. V was pared by 0 bases and J by 2 bases, with 9 bases between. Germline V lookup: CDR1 MNHEY, CDR2 SVGAGI. This CDR3 contains 15 residues. The CDR3 loop is CASSYSREFTDTQYF. The CDR3 DNA sequence: TGTGCCAGCAGTTACTCTCGAGAATTCACAGATACGCAGTATTTT.

The chain employs TRBV2 and TRBJ2-2; 11 positions match TRBD1. Germline trimming cut 5 bases from V and 4 bases from J; bases unmatched to any gene: 3. The CDR3 is made up of 15 amino acids. From germline, CDR1 is SNHLY and CDR2 FYNNEI. CDR3 in amino acids: CASSTGTGGTGELFF. CDR3 sequence (DNA): TGTGCCAGCAGTACCGGGACAGGGGGCACCGGGGAGCTGTTTTTT.

This clone was found a few times. The V call is TRBV19, the J call TRBJ2-7; maybe TRBD2 (6 bases). From germline, CDR1 is LNHDA and CDR2 SQIVND (reference sequence). CDR3 length: 18 amino acids. V was pared by 3 bases and J by 3 bases, with 24 bases between. The CDR3 reads CASSILGSPGLLVYEQYF. The CDR3 nucleotides are TGTGCCAGTAGTATCCTGGGTTCCCCGGGACTCCTTGTCTACGAGCAGTACTTC.

The chain is built from TRBV21-1 and TRBJ2-1; the table's D call of TRBD1 was not tested on the DNA. TRBV21-1 is labeled a pseudogene. This CDR3 is built from 15 residues. The CDR3 is CASSKDGHRVNEQFF. The CDR3 DNA follows: TGTGCCAGCAGCAAAGATGGGCACAGGGTCAATGAGCAGTTCTTC.

The J gene is TRBJ2-7, the V gene TRBV4-1; 10 nucleotides align to TRBD2. In germline, CDR1 is MGHRA, CDR2 YSYEKL. The ends lost 5 bases at V and 0 bases at J; junction bases unmatched: 4. CDR3 length equals 15 residues. The CDR3 sequence: CASSSRTSGSYEQYF. CDR3 nucleotides: TGCGCCAGCAGCTCTCGGACTAGCGGCTCCTACGAGCAGTACTTC.

V usage is TRBV5-1 and J usage is TRBJ1-5; 7 bases line up with TRBD1. Germline CDR1 is SGHRS and CDR2 is YFSETQ. This CDR3 comprises 15 residues. The J segment lost 5 bases and the V segment lost 0 bases, leaving 5 bases of the junction unmatched. The CDR3 is CASSLEGGQYQPQHF. The CDR3 coding sequence is TGCGCCAGCAGCTTGGAGGGGGGACAGTATCAGCCCCAGCATTTT.

V gene TRBV4-3 combines with J gene TRBJ2-2; TRBD2 matches at 13 bases. Germline CDR1 LGHNA, CDR2 YSLEER. The CDR3 consists of 17 residues. The ends lost 4 bases at V and 6 bases at J; junction bases unmatched: 8. The CDR3 DNA sequence: TGCGCCAGCAGCCCGTCCGGGACTAGCGGGATGGCCGGGGAGCTGTTTTTT. Protein product: CASSPSGTSGMAGELFF.

The rearrangement joins TRBV28 to TRBJ1-5; no reliable D call. Germline loops: CDR1 MDHEN, CDR2 SYDVKM. V was pared by 5 bases and J by 13 bases, with 15 bases between. This CDR3 has 12 amino acids. The chain's CDR3 is CASSPQDYHQHF. CDR3 DNA: TGTGCCAGCAGTCCCCAGGATTACCATCAGCATTTT.

J is TRBJ2-3 and V is TRBV5-6, with 11 bases identical to TRBD1. The germline gives CDR1 SGHDT, CDR2 YYEEEE. With 1 base clipped from V and 5 bases from J, the junction kept 9 bases outside the gene matches. The CDR3 spans 17 residues. The CDR3 DNA follows: TGTGCCAGCAGCTTGATCGGGACAGGGGGTAGGGTAGATACGCAGTATTTT. This gives the protein CASSLIGTGGRVDTQYF.

The rearrangement uses TRBV5-1 and TRBJ2-7; a weak D match, TRBD2 (6 bases). This CDR3 contains 15 residues. Germline V lookup: CDR1 SGHRS, CDR2 YFSETQ. Trimming left V 0 bases short and J 2 bases short, with 12 bases between. The CDR3 loop reads CASSLDGGDPYEQYF. As DNA, the CDR3 is TGCGCCAGCAGCTTGGACGGGGGTGACCCCTACGAGCAGTACTTC.

The chain employs TRBV7-3 and TRBJ1-6; weak D call: TRBD1 (5 bases). Trimming removed 2 bases at V and 1 base at J, with 6 bases between. The CDR3 covers 15 residues. Germline V gene sequence: CDR1 SGHTA, CDR2 FQGTGA. This chain's CDR3 is CASSLRGSYNSPLHF. As DNA, the CDR3 is TGTGCCAGCAGCTTACGGGGGTCCTATAATTCACCCCTCCACTTT.

This chain connects TRBV3-1 (or the pseudogene TRBV3-2) to TRBJ1-6; D is unclear. The V gene lost 5 bases and the J gene lost 1 base, with 12 bases spanning the gap. CDR1 and CDR2 from the germline V gene are LGHDT and YNNKEL (reference sequence). CDR3 length: 16 amino acids. The CDR3 nucleotides are TGTGCCAGCAGCGGGCTGGAGGGTTCCTATAATTCACCCCTCCACTTT. Its translation: CASSGLEGSYNSPLHF.

The chain employs TRBV27 and TRBJ2-5; tentative D call: TRBD1 (5 bases). V was trimmed by 3 bases and J by 2 bases, leaving 10 bases between them. This CDR3 is built from 14 residues. CDR1 is MNHEY, CDR2 SMNVEV, per germline (reference sequence). The CDR3 bases are TGTGCCAGCAGTTTGAGCAGGACACAAGAGACCCAGTACTTC. Translating gives CASSLSRTQETQYF.

The CDR3 spells CASVSGGYEQYF. The CDR3 coding sequence is TGTGCCAGCGTTAGCGGAGGGTACGAGCAGTACTTC. The chain links TRBV28 to TRBJ2-7; possible D gene TRBD2, 6 bases. Deletions cut 8 bases from V and 4 bases from J, with 12 bases between. Germline CDR1 reads MDHEN; CDR2 reads SYDVKM. The length of the CDR3 is 12 residues.

This chain joins TRBV27 and TRBJ2-5; 9 bases map to TRBD1. V shed 5 bases and J 7 bases; nucleotides not matched to a gene: 11. CDR3 length equals 15 residues. The germline gives CDR1 MNHEY, CDR2 SMNVEV (reference sequence). CDR3 sequence reads: CASSRGQGLVGTQYF. The DNA for the CDR3 is TGTGCCAGCAGTAGAGGACAGGGGCTCGTTGGGACCCAGTACTTC.

The chain couples TRBV29-1 to TRBJ2-1, with TRBD1 identical over 11 bases. V shed 6 bases and J 6 bases; nucleotides not matched to a gene: 7. Germline V lookup: CDR1 SQVTM, CDR2 ANQGSEA. CDR3 size: 14 residues. The CDR3 reads CSVQRGTGGNEQFF. The CDR3 region has the DNA TGCAGCGTCCAAAGGGGGACAGGGGGCAATGAGCAGTTCTTC.

This chain links TRBV6-4 with TRBJ1-5; no reliable D call. V was cut by 5 bases and J by 9 bases, with 11 bases left in between. CDR3 length: 12 amino acids. The germline CDR1 and CDR2 sequences are MRHNA and SNTAGT. As DNA, the CDR3 is TGTGCCAGCAGTAATGACGGAGGGCCCCAGCATTTT. The encoded protein is CASSNDGGPQHF.

The chain has TRBV28 and TRBJ1-2, with a possible D match to TRBD1 (5 bases). Trimming cost V 10 bases and J 4 bases, with 16 bases left between them. The CDR3 is 13 amino acids. CDR1 is MDHEN, CDR2 SYDVKM, per germline. The CDR3 bases are TGTGCCACCCTCCGGGGGACGGGCTATGGCTACACCTTC. Protein sequence: CATLRGTGYGYTF.

This clone was detected only a few times. This chain uses TRBV10-3 with TRBJ2-7; 11 bases are shared with TRBD2. The trim removed 3 bases at V and 0 bases at J, leaving 4 bases unmatched. Germline assignment: CDR1 ENHRY and CDR2 SYGVKD. The CDR3 has 16 residues. CDR3: CAISDRLAGSSYEQYF. In DNA, the CDR3 is TGTGCCATCAGTGATAGACTAGCGGGGAGCTCCTACGAGCAGTACTTC.

This clone was recorded many times. The chain is built from TRBV7-2 and TRBJ1-6, with D unresolved. Trimming removed 1 base at V and 10 bases at J, with 11 bases between. The CDR3 covers 14 residues. Germline loops: CDR1 SGHTA, CDR2 FQGNSA. For the CDR3, the DNA is TGTGCCAGCAGCTTAGGGCAGGTGGCGTCACCCCTCCACTTT. Translating it yields CASSLGQVASPLHF.

The chain couples TRBV7-9 to TRBJ2-1; D perhaps matches TRBD2 (6 bases). The CDR3 is 16 residues long. Germline assignment: CDR1 SEHNR and CDR2 FQNEAQ (reference sequence). V was cut by 0 bases and J by 3 bases, with 12 bases left in between. CDR3 sequence: CASSLAPGGIYNEQFF. The CDR3 nucleotides are TGTGCCAGCAGCTTAGCCCCAGGCGGGATCTACAATGAGCAGTTCTTC.

The chain uses TRBV5-8 and TRBJ1-1, with 7 nucleotides matching TRBD1. This CDR3 contains 12 residues. Germline V gene data show CDR1 as SGHTS and CDR2 as YDEGEE. Germline trimming cut 3 bases from V and 8 bases from J; bases unmatched to any gene: 4. The chain's CDR3 is CASSSRQGEAFF. The CDR3 DNA reads TGTGCCAGCAGCTCGAGACAGGGAGAAGCTTTCTTT.

The chain joins TRBV27 to TRBJ2-4; 7 bases agree with TRBD1. Germline V gives CDR1 MNHEY, CDR2 SMNVEV (reference sequence). The V and J ends lost 6 bases and 0 bases, in that order; junction bases with no gene match: 14. CDR3 length equals 18 residues. CDR3 sequence (DNA): TGTGCCAGCAGACCACTTACCGGGACAGAGCTAGCCAAAAACATTCAGTACTTC. Translated: CASRPLTGTELAKNIQYF.